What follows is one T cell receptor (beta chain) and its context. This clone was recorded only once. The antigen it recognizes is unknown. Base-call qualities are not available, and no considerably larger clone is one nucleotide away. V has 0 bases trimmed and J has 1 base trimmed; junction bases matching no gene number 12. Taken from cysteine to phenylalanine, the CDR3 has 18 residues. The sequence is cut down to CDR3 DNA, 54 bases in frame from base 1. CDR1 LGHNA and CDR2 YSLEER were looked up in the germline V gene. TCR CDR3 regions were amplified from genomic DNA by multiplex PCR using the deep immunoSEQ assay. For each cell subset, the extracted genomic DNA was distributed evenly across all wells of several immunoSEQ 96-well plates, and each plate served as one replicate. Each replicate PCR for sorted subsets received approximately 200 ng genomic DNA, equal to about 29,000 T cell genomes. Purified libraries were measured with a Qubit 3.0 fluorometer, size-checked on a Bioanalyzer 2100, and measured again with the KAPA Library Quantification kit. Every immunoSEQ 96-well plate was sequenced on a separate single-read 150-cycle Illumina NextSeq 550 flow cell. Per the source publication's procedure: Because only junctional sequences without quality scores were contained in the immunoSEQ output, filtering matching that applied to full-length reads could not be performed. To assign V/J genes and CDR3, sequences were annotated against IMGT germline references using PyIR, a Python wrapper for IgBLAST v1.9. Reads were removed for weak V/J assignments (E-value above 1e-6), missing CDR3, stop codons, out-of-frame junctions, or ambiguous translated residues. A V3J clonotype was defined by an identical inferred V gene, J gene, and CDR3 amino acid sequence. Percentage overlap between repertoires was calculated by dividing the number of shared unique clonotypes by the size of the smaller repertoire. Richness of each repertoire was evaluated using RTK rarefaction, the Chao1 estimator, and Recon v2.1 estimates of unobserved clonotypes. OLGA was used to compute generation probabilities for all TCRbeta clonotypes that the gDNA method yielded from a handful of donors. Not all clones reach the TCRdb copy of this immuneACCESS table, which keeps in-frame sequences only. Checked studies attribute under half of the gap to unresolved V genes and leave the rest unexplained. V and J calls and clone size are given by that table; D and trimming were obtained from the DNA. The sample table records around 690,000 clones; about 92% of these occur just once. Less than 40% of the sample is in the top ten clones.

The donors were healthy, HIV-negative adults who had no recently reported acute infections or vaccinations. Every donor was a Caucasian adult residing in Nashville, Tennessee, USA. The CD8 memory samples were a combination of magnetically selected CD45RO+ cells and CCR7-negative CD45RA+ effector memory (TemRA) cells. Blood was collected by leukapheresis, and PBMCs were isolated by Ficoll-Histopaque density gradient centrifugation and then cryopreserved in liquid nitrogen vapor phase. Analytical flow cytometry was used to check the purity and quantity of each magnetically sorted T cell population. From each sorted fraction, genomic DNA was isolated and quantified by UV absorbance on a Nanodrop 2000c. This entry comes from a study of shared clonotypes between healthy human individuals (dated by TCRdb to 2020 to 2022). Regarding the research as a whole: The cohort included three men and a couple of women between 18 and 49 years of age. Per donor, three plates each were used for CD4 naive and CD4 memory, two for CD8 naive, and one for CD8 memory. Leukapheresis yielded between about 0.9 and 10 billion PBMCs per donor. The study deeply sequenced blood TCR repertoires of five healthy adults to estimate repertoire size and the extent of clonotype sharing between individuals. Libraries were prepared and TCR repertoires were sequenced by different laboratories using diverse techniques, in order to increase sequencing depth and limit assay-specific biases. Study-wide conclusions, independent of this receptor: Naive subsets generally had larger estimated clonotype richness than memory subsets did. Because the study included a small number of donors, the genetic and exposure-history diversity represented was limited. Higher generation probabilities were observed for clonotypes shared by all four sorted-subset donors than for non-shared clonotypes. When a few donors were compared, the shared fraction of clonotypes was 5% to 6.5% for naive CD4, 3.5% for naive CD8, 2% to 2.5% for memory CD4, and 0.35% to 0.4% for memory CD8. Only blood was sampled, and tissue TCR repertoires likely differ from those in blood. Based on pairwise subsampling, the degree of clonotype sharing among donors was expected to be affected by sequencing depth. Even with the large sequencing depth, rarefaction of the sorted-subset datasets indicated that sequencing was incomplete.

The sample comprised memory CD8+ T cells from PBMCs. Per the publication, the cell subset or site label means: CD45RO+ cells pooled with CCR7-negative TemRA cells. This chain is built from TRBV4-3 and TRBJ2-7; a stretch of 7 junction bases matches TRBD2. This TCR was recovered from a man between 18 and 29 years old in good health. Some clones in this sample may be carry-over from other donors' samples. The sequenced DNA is TGCGCCAGCAGCCAAGATATCGCCGGGGAGGGCTATTCCTACGAGCAGTACTTC. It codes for CASSQDIAGEGYSYEQYF.